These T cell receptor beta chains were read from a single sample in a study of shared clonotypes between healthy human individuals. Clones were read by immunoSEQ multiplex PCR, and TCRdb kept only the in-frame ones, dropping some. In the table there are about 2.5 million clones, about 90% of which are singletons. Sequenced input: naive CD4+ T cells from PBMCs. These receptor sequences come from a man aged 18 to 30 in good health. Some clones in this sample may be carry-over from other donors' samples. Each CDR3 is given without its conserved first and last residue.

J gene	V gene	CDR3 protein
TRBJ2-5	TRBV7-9	ASSLVGGSGETQY
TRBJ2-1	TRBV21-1	ASSTTTIRCCNEQF
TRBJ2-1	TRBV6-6	ASRLDRSPTNEQF
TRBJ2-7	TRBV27	ASSLGQGISYEQY
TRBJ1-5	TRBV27	ASSKAGQPQH
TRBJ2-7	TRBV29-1	SVLYGQTYEQY
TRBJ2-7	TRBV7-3	ASSPAPTYQTYEQY
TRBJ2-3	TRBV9	ASSVGGRARTDTQY
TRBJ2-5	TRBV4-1	ASSPEGGIVETQY
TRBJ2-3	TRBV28	ASSFPGTQY
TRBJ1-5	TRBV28	ASTEDSNQPQH
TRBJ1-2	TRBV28	ASTLHGAILNYGYT
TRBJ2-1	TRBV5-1	ASRVRAAGNEQF
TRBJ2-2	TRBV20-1	SASAAGELF
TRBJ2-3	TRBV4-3	ASSQESSGDSTDTQY
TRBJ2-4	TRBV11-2	ASTLGAGWRDIQY
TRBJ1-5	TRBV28	ASTLGGSNQPQH
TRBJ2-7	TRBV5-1	ASSPSGYEQY
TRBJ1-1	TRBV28	ASSQGVWTEAF
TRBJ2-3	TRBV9	ASSVLQGKEDTQY
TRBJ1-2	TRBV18	ASSPPGGSHGYT
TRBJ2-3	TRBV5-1	ASSRAVSLDTQY
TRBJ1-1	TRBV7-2	ASSRAELTNTEAF
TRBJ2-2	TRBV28	ASSPRTGRTGELF
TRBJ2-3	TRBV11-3	AISDRGPHLAWNTQY
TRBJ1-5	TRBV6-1	ASSERAGGGYQPQH
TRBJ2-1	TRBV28	ASSNELGELGYNEQF
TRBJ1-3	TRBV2	ASSFAGNTIY
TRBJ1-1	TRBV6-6	ASYSRESVTEAF
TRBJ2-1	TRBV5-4	ASSLRRGHPYNEQF
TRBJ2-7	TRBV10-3	AISESQGARHYEQY
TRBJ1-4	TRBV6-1	ASSEESNYSEKLF
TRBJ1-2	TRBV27	ASSSRPRGIYGYT
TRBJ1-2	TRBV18	ASSPSQEAYGYT
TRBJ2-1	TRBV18	ASSQNSDSYNEQF
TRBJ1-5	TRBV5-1	ASSFGPIGRDQPQH
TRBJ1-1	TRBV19	ASSIGGRAEAF
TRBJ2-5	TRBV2	ASSVDMLPRETQY
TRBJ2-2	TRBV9	ASSVGPPTGELF
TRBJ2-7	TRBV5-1	ASSWTSGYEQY
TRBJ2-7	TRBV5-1	ASSSNPGTGGEQY
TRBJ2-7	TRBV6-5	ASSSTWTNLYEQY
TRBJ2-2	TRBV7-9	ASSLVGDATGELF
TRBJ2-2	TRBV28	ASNRLTGELF
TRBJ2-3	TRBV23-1	ASSQSPRLPVDRRNSTDTQY
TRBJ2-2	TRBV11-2	ASSFGQGDTGELF
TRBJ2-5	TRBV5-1	ASSLNRAEETQY
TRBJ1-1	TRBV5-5	ASSPWSSASNTEAF
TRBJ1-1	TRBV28	ASSSDRARGNTEAF
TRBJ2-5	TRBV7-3	ASKMKGTSQETQY
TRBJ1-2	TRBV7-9	ASSLLGGYT
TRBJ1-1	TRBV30	AWSVGGTEAF
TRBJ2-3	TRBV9	ASSERQGNTDTQY
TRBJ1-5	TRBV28	ASSLVAGQSNQPQH
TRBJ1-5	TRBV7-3	ASSLKGGGGRPQH